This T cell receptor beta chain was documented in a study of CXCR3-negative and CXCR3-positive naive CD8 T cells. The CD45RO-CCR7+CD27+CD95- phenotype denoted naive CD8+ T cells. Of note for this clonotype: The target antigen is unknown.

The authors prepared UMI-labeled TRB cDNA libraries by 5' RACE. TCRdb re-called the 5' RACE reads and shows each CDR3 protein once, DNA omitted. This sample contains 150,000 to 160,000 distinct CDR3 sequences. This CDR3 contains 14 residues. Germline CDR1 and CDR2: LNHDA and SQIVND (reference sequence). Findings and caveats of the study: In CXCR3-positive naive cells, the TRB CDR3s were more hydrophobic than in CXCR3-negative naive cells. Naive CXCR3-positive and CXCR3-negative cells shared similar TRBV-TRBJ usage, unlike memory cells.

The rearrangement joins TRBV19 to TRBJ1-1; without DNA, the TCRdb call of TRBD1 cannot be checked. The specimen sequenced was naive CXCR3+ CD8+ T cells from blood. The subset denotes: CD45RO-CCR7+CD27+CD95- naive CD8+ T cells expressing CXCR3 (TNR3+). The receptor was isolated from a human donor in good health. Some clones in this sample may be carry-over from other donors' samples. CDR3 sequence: CASSWGSMNTEAFF.